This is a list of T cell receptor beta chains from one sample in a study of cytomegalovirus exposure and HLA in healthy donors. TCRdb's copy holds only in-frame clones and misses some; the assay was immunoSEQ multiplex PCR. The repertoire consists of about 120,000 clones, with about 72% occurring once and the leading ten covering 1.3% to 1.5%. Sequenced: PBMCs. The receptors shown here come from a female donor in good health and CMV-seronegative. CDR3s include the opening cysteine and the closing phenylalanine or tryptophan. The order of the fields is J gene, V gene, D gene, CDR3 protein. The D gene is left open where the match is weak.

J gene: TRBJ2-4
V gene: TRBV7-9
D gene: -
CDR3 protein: CASSSDRRGNIQYF

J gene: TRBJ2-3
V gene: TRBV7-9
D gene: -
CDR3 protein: CASSLAPSDTQYF

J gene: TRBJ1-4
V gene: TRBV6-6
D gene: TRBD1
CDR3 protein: CASSFTTGGGNEKLFF

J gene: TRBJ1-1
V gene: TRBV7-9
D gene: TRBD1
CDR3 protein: CASSLMGQGGTEAFF

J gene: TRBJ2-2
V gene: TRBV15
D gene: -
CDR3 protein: CATRIRTNTGELFF

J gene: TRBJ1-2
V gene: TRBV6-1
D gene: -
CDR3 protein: CASSQDLPYGYTF

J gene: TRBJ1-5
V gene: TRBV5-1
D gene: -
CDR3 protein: CASSLAADQPQHF

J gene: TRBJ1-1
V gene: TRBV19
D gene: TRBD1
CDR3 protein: CASSGQARNTEAFF

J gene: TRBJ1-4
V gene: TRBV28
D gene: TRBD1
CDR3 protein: CASSPGQAHQNEKLFF

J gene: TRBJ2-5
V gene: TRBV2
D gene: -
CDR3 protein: CASSPSTNGETQYF

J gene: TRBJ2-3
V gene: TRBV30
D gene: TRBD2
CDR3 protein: CAWRVSLAGGLDTQYF